This entry lists 20 T cell receptor beta chains sequenced from one sample in a study of blood T cell repertoires in COVID-19. Assay: immunoSEQ multiplex PCR; the TCRdb copy retains only in-frame clones and omits some. This table has about 130,000 clones, about 85% appearing once. Sample: peripheral blood. The receptors originated from an elderly woman with COVID-19, enrolled during active disease.

This clone appeared a few times. The chain employs TRBV11-2 and TRBJ2-5; 7 bases map to TRBD2. The V segment lost 5 bases and the J segment 10 bases; nucleotides outside the gene matches: 13. Per the germline V gene, CDR1 is SGHAT and CDR2 is FQNNGV. The CDR3 extends over 14 amino acids. The chain's CDR3 is CASSNPGGGSNQYF. The CDR3 DNA reads as TGTGCCAGCAGCAACCCGGGGGGAGGGAGTAACCAGTACTTC.

The V and J genes are TRBV7-2 and TRBJ2-5; the match to TRBD2 covers 8 bases. Germline CDR1 and CDR2: SGHTA and FQGNSA. Trimming at V came to 2 bases and at J to 4 bases, leaving 12 bases not matched to a gene. The CDR3 runs 17 residues. This CDR3 reads CASSLIGSGSSVETQYF. The CDR3 DNA sequence: TGTGCCAGCAGCTTAATCGGAAGCGGGAGTTCAGTAGAGACCCAGTACTTC.

There are a few counts of this clone. This chain connects TRBV28 to TRBJ2-2, with 10 bases lining up with TRBD1. The V segment lost 6 bases and the J segment 6 bases; nucleotides outside the gene matches: 4. This CDR3 is 14 amino acids long. The germline gives CDR1 MDHEN, CDR2 SYDVKM. Here the CDR3 reads CASRGGQGAGELFF. The DNA of the CDR3 is TGTGCCAGCAGGGGAGGACAGGGGGCCGGGGAGCTGTTTTTT. Looking up the rest from reference TRBV28 and TRBJ2-2 gives the full variable domain: DVKVTQSSRYLVKRTGEKVFLECVQDMDHENMFWYRQDPGLGLRLIYFSYDVKMKEKGDIPEGYSVSREKKERFSLILESASTNQTSMYLCASRGGQGAGELFFGEGSRLTVL.

Written as DNA, the CDR3 is TGTGCCAGCAGCGCTACTAGGGGCGGGAGAACCGGGGAGCTGTTTTTT. Amino acids: CASSATRGGRTGELFF. This chain uses TRBV7-9 with TRBJ2-2; TRBD2 agrees at 7 bases. The CDR3 extends over 16 amino acids. Unmatched junction bases numbered 11, after V lost 5 bases and J lost 5 bases. The germline CDR1 and CDR2 sequences are SEHNR and FQNEAQ (reference sequence).

This clone was seen a few times. V gene TRBV7-9 combines with J gene TRBJ1-1; 11 positions agree with TRBD1. V was clipped by 1 base and J by 10 bases; unmatched bases: 5. Germline CDR1 reads SEHNR; CDR2 reads FQNEAQ (reference sequence). CDR3 length: 14 amino acids. This CDR3 reads CASSLDGQGAVAFF. DNA for the CDR3: TGTGCCAGCAGCTTAGACGGACAGGGGGCCGTAGCTTTCTTT. Full variable domain (remainder filled in from reference TRBV7-9 and TRBJ1-1): DTGVSQNPRHKITKRGQNVTFRCDPISEHNRLYWYRQTLGQGPEFLTYFQNEAQLEKSRLLSDRFSAERPKGSFSTLEIQRTEQGDSAMYLCASSLDGQGAVAFFGQGTRLTVV.

The V gene is TRBV2, the J gene TRBJ1-5; 7 nucleotides align to TRBD1. In germline, CDR1 is SNHLY, CDR2 FYNNEI. The CDR3 is made up of 14 amino acids. The V segment lost 6 bases and the J segment 4 bases; nucleotides outside the gene matches: 6. CDR3 in DNA: TGTGCCAGCAGGTCCGGGACAGATAATCAGCCCCAGCATTTT. Protein: CASRSGTDNQPQHF.

The chain links TRBV5-4 to TRBJ1-6; TRBD1 is a possible D gene (6 bases). Trimming cost V 4 bases and J 5 bases, with 13 bases left between them. CDR1 is SGHNT and CDR2 is YYREEE in the germline V gene (reference sequence). This CDR3 comprises 15 residues. CDR3 sequence reads: CASSKDSENNSPLHF. CDR3 in DNA: TGTGCCAGCAGCAAGGACAGCGAGAATAATTCACCCCTCCACTTT.

The CDR3 coding sequence is TGCGCCAGCAGCCGAGGACCGGGGAGTAGCTCCTACAATGAGCAGTTCTTC. Residues: CASSRGPGSSSYNEQFF. The chain is built from TRBV4-3 and TRBJ2-1; possibly TRBD2 for D (5 bases). The V and J ends lost 4 bases and 0 bases respectively, with 16 bases between them. Germline V CDR1 and CDR2: LGHNA, YSLEER. The CDR3 has 17 residues.

The V and J genes are TRBV28 and TRBJ1-4, with 9 positions matching TRBD1. The CDR3 covers 15 residues. V was clipped by 3 bases and J by 8 bases; unmatched bases: 7. Germline V gene data show CDR1 as MDHEN and CDR2 as SYDVKM. The CDR3, as DNA: TGTGCCAGCAGTTTCCGGGACAGGGTTGGCGAAAAACTGTTTTTT. It codes for CASSFRDRVGEKLFF.

V and J are TRBV6-4 and TRBJ1-6; D might be TRBD1 (6 bases). The CDR3 is made up of 18 amino acids. Trimming cost V 0 bases and J 6 bases, with 18 bases left between them. CDR1 and CDR2 (germline): MRHNA, SNTAGT. The chain's CDR3 is CASSDSLAWTAFNSPLHF. For the CDR3, the DNA is TGTGCCAGCAGTGACTCGCTCGCCTGGACAGCTTTTAATTCACCCCTCCACTTT.

This clone was counted a few times. The chain carries TRBV12-3 or TRBV12-4 and TRBJ2-3, with 8 bases that match TRBD2. This CDR3 has 12 amino acids. V gave up 4 bases and J gave up 11 bases; unmatched junction bases: 5. The CDR3 DNA reads TGTGCCAGCAGTTCCCGGGGGGGACTGCAGTATTTT. Its translation: CASSSRGGLQYF.

This clone has just one count. V is TRBV5-6 and J is TRBJ1-1; no clear D. Germline V lookup: CDR1 SGHDT, CDR2 YYEEEE. The CDR3 runs 13 residues. The V gene lost 2 bases and the J gene lost 0 bases, with 5 bases spanning the gap. CDR3 DNA: TGTGCCAGCAGCTTCGACTTGAACACTGAAGCTTTCTTT. The encoded protein is CASSFDLNTEAFF.

This clone has just a few counts. This chain uses TRBV6-2 or TRBV6-3 with TRBJ2-2; 7 nucleotides line up with TRBD1. The ends lost 4 bases at V and 4 bases at J; junction bases unmatched: 6. This CDR3 comprises 15 residues. Germline V gives CDR1 MNHEY, CDR2 SVGEGT. The DNA of the CDR3 is TGTGCCAGCAGTTCCTCGGGACAGAGCACCGGGGAGCTGTTTTTT. It specifies CASSSSGQSTGELFF.

This rearrangement joins TRBV18 to TRBJ1-3; 8 positions agree with TRBD1. The length of the CDR3 is 17 residues. The V gene's germline CDR1 is KGHSH and CDR2 LQKENI. Trimming removed 1 base from V and 1 base from J; junction bases left unmatched: 6. The CDR3, as DNA: TGTGCCAGCTCACCACTGGGGACAGGCTCATCTGGAAACACCATATATTTT. Translation: CASSPLGTGSSGNTIYF.

This chain links TRBV21-1 with TRBJ2-1; no check of the table's D call, TRBD2, against the DNA was made. TRBV21-1 is described as a pseudogene. The length of the CDR3 is 15 residues. CDR3 coding DNA: TGTGCCAGCAGCGGGACTAGCGGGAGACTCGATGAGCAGTTCTTC. Protein sequence: CASSGTSGRLDEQFF.

V and J are TRBV4-2 and TRBJ2-7, with 7 positions matching TRBD1. There are 14 residues in the CDR3. The germline gives CDR1 LGHNA, CDR2 YNFKEQ. Losses at the gene ends were 4 bases for V and 2 bases for J; bases not matched to a gene: 5. The CDR3 nucleotides read TGTGCCAGCAGCCTAGGGACAGAAGCCTACGAGCAGTACTTC. Its protein is CASSLGTEAYEQYF.

This sequence joins TRBV5-1 and TRBJ2-5, with 11 bases aligning to TRBD2. The CDR3 covers 14 residues. Germline CDR1 is SGHRS and CDR2 is YFSETQ. Trimming cost V 4 bases and J 3 bases; bases outside gene matches: 2. This CDR3 is CASSGTSGKETQYF. Here the CDR3 DNA reads TGCGCCAGCAGCGGGACTAGCGGAAAAGAGACCCAGTACTTC.

This chain connects TRBV10-3 to TRBJ1-5; unclear D gene. Germline V gene sequence: CDR1 ENHRY, CDR2 SYGVKD. The CDR3 sequence is 15 residues long. The germline V and J ends were trimmed by 5 bases and 0 bases, with 11 bases remaining between them. CDR3 coding DNA: TGTGCCATCAGTTGGGCGGGTGGTAGCAATCAGCCCCAGCATTTT. It yields the protein CAISWAGGSNQPQHF.

This chain connects TRBV6-2 or TRBV6-3 to TRBJ2-7; D is perhaps TRBD1 (5 bases). V was pared by 2 bases and J by 6 bases, with 11 bases between. The germline V gene encodes CDR1 MNHEY and CDR2 SVGEGT. The CDR3 has 13 amino acids. The DNA for the CDR3 is TGTGCCAGCAGTTACGGTAGGGGTGGCGAGCAGTACTTC. This gives the protein CASSYGRGGEQYF.

The chain carries TRBV6-5 and TRBJ1-2; perhaps TRBD1 as D (5 bases). The CDR3 is 14 residues long. The V and J ends lost 0 bases and 10 bases respectively, with 15 bases between them. CDR1 and CDR2 from the germline V gene are MNHEY and SVGAGI. The CDR3 region has the DNA TGTGCCAGCAGTTACTCGGACGCCCGGGGGGACTACACCTTC. Translated, it gives CASSYSDARGDYTF.